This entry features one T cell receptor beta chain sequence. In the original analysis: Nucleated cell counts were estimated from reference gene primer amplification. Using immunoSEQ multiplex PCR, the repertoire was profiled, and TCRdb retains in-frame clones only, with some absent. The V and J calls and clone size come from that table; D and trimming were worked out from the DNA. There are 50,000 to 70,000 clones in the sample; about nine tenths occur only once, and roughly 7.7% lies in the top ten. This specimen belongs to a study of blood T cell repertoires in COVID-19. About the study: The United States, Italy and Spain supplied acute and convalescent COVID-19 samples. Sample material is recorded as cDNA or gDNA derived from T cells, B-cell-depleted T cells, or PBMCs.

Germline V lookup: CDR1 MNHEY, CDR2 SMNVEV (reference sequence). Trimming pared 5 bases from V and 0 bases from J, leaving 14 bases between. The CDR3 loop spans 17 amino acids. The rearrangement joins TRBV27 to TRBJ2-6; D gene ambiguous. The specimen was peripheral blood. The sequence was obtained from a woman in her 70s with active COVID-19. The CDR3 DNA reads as TGTGCCAGCAGTCCCTACCAGGATTCCTCTGGGGCCAACGTCCTGACTTTC. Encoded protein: CASSPYQDSSGANVLTF. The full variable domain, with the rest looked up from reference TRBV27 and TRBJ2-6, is EAQVTQNPRYLITVTGKKLTVTCSQNMNHEYMSWYRQDPGLGLRQIYYSMNVEVTDKGDVPEGYKVSRKEKRNFPLILESPSPNQTSLYFCASSPYQDSSGANVLTFGAGSRLTVL.